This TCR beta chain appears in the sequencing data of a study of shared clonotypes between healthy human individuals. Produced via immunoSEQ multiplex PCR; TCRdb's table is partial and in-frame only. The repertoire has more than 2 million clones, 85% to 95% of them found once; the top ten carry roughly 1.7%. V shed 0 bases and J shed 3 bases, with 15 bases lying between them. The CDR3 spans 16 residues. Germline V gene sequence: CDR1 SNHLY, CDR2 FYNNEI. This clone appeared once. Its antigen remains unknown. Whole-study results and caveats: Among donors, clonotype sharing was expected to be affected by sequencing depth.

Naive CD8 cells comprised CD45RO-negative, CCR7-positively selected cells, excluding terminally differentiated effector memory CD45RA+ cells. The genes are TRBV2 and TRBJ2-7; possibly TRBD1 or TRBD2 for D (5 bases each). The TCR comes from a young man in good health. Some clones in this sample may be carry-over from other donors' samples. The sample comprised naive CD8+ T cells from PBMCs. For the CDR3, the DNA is TGTGCCAGCAGTGAAGCGGGGAGAGCAGGGAACTACGAGCAGTACTTC. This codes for CASSEAGRAGNYEQYF.